These 13 T cell receptor beta chains came from one sample sequenced in a study of cytomegalovirus exposure and HLA in healthy donors. In the PCR, 60 Vbeta and 13 Jbeta primers were used. The table came from immunoSEQ multiplex PCR; TCRdb's copy has only in-frame clones and leaves some out. The table has a few hundred thousand clones, approximately 80% seen once. Sequencing input: PBMCs. Receptor source: a woman aged 25-40 years in good health and CMV-seronegative.

This clone was detected only once. This rearrangement joins TRBV27 to TRBJ2-5; 7 bases are shared with TRBD2. CDR1 and CDR2 (germline): MNHEY, SMNVEV (reference sequence). The CDR3 is made up of 12 amino acids. The V gene end was trimmed by 5 bases and the J gene end by 9 bases; junction bases not matched to a gene: 6. The CDR3 sequence: CASSLKGGAQYF. For the CDR3, the DNA is TGTGCCAGCAGTCTCAAGGGAGGGGCCCAGTACTTC.

This chain links TRBV27 with TRBJ1-4, with D tentatively TRBD1 (5 bases). In germline, CDR1 is MNHEY, CDR2 SMNVEV (reference sequence). CDR3 length: 16 amino acids. V lost 2 bases and J lost 8, with 18 bases in between. As DNA, the CDR3 is TGTGCCAGCAGTTTAGGAGGAGGGGCAGTTGAGGAAAAACTGTTTTTT. Encoded protein: CASSLGGGAVEEKLFF.

The rearrangement joins TRBV5-4 to TRBJ1-3; D is undetermined. V was shortened by 2 bases and J by 3 bases, with 3 bases between the two germline ends. Germline CDR1 is SGHNT and CDR2 is YYREEE (reference sequence). CDR3 length: 12 residues. The CDR3 protein is CASSFHGNTIYF. DNA for the CDR3: TGTGCCAGCAGCTTTCATGGAAACACCATATATTTT.

A few counts support this clone. J is TRBJ2-1 and V is TRBV29-1, with 9 nucleotides matching TRBD1. The junction had 4 bases not matched to a gene; V was cut back by 4 bases and J by 3 bases. CDR1 is SQVTM and CDR2 is ANQGSEA in the germline V gene. The CDR3 is made up of 14 amino acids. In DNA, the CDR3 is TGCAGCGTTGCCGAGACAGGGGGCTACAATGAGCAGTTCTTC. As protein: CSVAETGGYNEQFF.

The chain links TRBV7-6 to TRBJ1-1, with D possibly TRBD1 on 6 matching bases. Trimming stripped 5 bases from V and 5 bases from J, with 18 bases between. The germline gives CDR1 SGHVS, CDR2 FNYEAQ. The CDR3 has 15 residues. Here the CDR3 DNA reads TGTGCCAGCAGCGGATACAGGGAGGGATCGACTGAAGCTTTCTTT. This sequence encodes CASSGYREGSTEAFF. The full variable domain, rest sourced from reference TRBV7-6 and TRBJ1-1, is GAGVSQSPRYKVTKRGQDVALRCDPISGHVSLYWYRQALGQGPEFLTYFNYEAQQDKSGLPNDRFSAERPEGSISTLTIQRTEQRDSAMYRCASSGYREGSTEAFFGQGTRLTVV.

V usage is TRBV10-3 and J usage is TRBJ2-1, with 7 bases matching TRBD1. The CDR3 is 15 residues long. Per germline, CDR1 ENHRY and CDR2 SYGVKD. The junction had 5 bases not matched to a gene; V was cut back by 5 bases and J by 1 base. CDR3 in amino acids: CAISKTGPSYNEQFF. In DNA form, the CDR3 reads TGTGCCATCAGTAAGACAGGGCCGTCCTACAATGAGCAGTTCTTC.

The V call is TRBV6-1, the J call TRBJ2-7; TRBD1 matches 9 bases. The CDR3 is 16 residues long. The germline V gene has CDR1 MNHNS and CDR2 SASEGT. The V and J ends lost 3 bases and 3 bases, in that order; junction bases with no gene match: 9. CDR3 nucleotides: TGTGCCAGCAGTGATCTATCGGGACAGGGAAGCTACGAGCAGTACTTC. Translation: CASSDLSGQGSYEQYF.

This chain uses TRBV25-1 with TRBJ2-5, with 7 bases that match TRBD1. There are 16 residues in the CDR3. The ends lost 4 bases at V and 1 base at J; junction bases unmatched: 9. The V gene's germline CDR1 is MGHDK and CDR2 SYGVNS. The CDR3: CASSGTGRRIQETQYF. The CDR3 bases are TGTGCCAGCAGTGGGACAGGCCGCAGGATCCAAGAGACCCAGTACTTC. The full variable domain, completed using reference TRBV25-1 and TRBJ2-5, is EADIYQTPRYLVIGTGKKITLECSQTMGHDKMYWYQQDPGMELHLIHYSYGVNSTEKGDLSSESTVSRIRTEHFPLTLESARPSHTSQYLCASSGTGRRIQETQYFGPGTRLLVL.

This chain joins TRBV5-5 and TRBJ1-4; no clear D. The length of the CDR3 is 14 residues. Germline CDR1 SGHKS, CDR2 YYEKEE (reference sequence). With 7 bases removed from V and 6 bases from J, the gap between germline ends came to 16 bases. CDR3 nucleotides: TGTGCCAGCCGATCAGGCGAGTGGGATGAAAAACTGTTTTTT. This codes for CASRSGEWDEKLFF.

The rearrangement uses TRBV7-9 and TRBJ1-2, with TRBD1 matching 12 bases. The trim removed 4 bases at V and 5 bases at J, leaving 8 bases unmatched. Germline V gene sequence: CDR1 SEHNR, CDR2 FQNEAQ (reference sequence). The CDR3 covers 16 residues. In DNA, the CDR3 is TGTGCCAGCAGCTCGGGAGGGACAGGGGGCTTGTATGGCTACACCTTC. The encoded protein is CASSSGGTGGLYGYTF.

J is TRBJ2-7 and V is TRBV11-2; 7 nucleotides align to TRBD1. There are 15 residues in the CDR3. The germline gives CDR1 SGHAT, CDR2 FQNNGV. After removal of 6 bases from V and 4 bases from J, the junction contained 12 bases not matched to a gene. CDR3 loop: CASSYFYETGYEQYF. DNA for the CDR3: TGTGCCAGCAGTTATTTCTACGAGACAGGGTACGAGCAGTACTTC.

This sequence joins TRBV19 and TRBJ2-1, with D tentatively TRBD2 (5 bases). Trimming removed 10 bases from V and 15 bases from J, with 25 bases in between. Germline loops: CDR1 LNHDA, CDR2 SQIVND (reference sequence). This CDR3 is built from 13 residues. The CDR3 is CATSLGYEARVFF. As DNA, the CDR3 is TGTGCCACTAGCCTGGGGTACGAGGCGAGGGTGTTCTTC.

CDR3 sequence reads: CAISAQIEILENTIYF. DNA for the CDR3: TGTGCCATCAGTGCCCAGATTGAAATACTGGAGAACACCATATATTTT. The genes are TRBV10-3 and TRBJ1-3, with D hard to call. The CDR3 covers 16 residues. Germline CDR1 is ENHRY and CDR2 is SYGVKD. Trimming took off 4 bases at V and 7 bases at J, with 20 bases between the two ends.